This T cell receptor beta chain came from a study of blood T cell repertoires in COVID-19. Only in-frame clones appear in the TCRdb table, and some are missing; sequencing was by immunoSEQ multiplex PCR. The table lists 250,000 or so clones, about 87% of them singletons. CDR3 length equals 14 residues. The V gene lost 7 bases and the J gene lost 2 bases, with 11 bases spanning the gap. Germline CDR1 reads LNHNV; CDR2 reads YYDKDF (reference sequence). The clonotype comes from a woman in her forties or fifties who had recovered from COVID-19. Sequencing was done on a sample of PBMCs or T cells enriched from blood (not recorded which). The chain links TRBV15 to TRBJ2-2; weak D call: TRBD1 (5 bases). The DNA for the CDR3 is TGTGCCACCAATCTGGGGCGTAACACCGGGGAGCTGTTTTTT. Translated: CATNLGRNTGELFF.